Given below is one T cell receptor beta chain in context. Its specificity is not known. The germline gives CDR1 MNHNY, CDR2 SVGAGI (reference sequence). The CDR3 is 11 residues long. The ends were cut back, 2 bases at V and 8 bases at J, with 4 bases in the middle. Original methodology: Owing to the provision of junction-only sequences devoid of quality scores by immunoSEQ, filtering differed. Only in-frame clones appear in the TCRdb table, and some are missing; sequencing was by immunoSEQ multiplex PCR. The V and J calls and clone size are taken from that table; D and trimming were inferred from the DNA. The sample lists millions of clones, more than 85% occurring once. There were only Caucasian adults among the donors, and all lived in Nashville, Tennessee. The entry originates in a study of shared clonotypes between healthy human individuals. General observations from the study: A reduction in generation probabilities was seen for non-shared clonotypes relative to those shared by all four donors.

The specimen was naive CD4+ T cells from PBMCs. Sample subset: CD45RA+ positively selected. The chain has TRBV6-6 and TRBJ2-1, with D unclear. This receptor was obtained from a man between 18 and 35 years old in good health. Some clones in this sample may be carry-over from other donors' samples. This CDR3 reads CASSYPYEQFF. CDR3 nucleotides: TGTGCCAGCAGTTACCCCTATGAGCAGTTCTTC.